A selection of T cell receptor beta chains follows, all from one sample in a study of shared clonotypes between healthy human individuals. Clones were sequenced by immunoSEQ multiplex PCR, and TCRdb holds only the in-frame ones, with some missing. The sample includes around 2.5 million clones, 93% of them seen just once. Sequenced material: naive CD4+ T cells from PBMCs. Receptors were obtained from a man between 18 and 35 years old in good health. Some clones in this sample may be carry-over from other donors' samples. Each CDR3 is given without its conserved first and last residue. Each record gives: V gene, CDR3 length, clone size, CDR3 protein. Not every row has a clone size; where given, it reads once, few, many or a size class.

TRBV19 15 - ASSIVVLDSAKNIQY
TRBV14 13 - ASSQVFANTGELF
TRBV11-2 14 - ASSLVGVGMNTEAF
TRBV6-1 13 - ASSGQSLGEDTQY
TRBV28 13 - ASSLMAVGTGELF
TRBV7-9 11 - ASSLGRLETQY
TRBV30 11 - AWSSGIYNEQF
TRBV6-6 11 - ASGSGRNTEAF
TRBV6-6 14 - ASSYSRGQLGQPQH
TRBV11-3 13 - ASSLWGQGPYEQY
TRBV28 13 once ASAKPRQGAYGYT
TRBV4-1 14 - ASSRTGGGSNQPQH
TRBV18 15 - ASSPPPRASSYNEQF
TRBV7-8 12 - ASSLGRQAYEQY
TRBV18 12 - ASSPPQSTDTQY
TRBV7-2 10 - ASSQYGGTQY
TRBV28 13 - ASSPGTPGTDTQY
TRBV5-1 12 - ASSLVPGRDEQY
TRBV18 13 - ASSPPWTANTEAF
TRBV18 13 - ASSPGQIPNTEAF
TRBV5-1 12 - ASSSTEGYGEQY
TRBV7-9 13 - ASSLAGVSTTEAF
TRBV5-5 14 - ASSPGSYGYKGGDT
TRBV30 12 - AWSVENFSHEQY
TRBV7-9 15 - ASSLALQGKARETQY
TRBV5-1 12 few ASSLGDRYTEAF
TRBV19 16 once ASSTPPETGYGANVLT
TRBV11-2 13 - ASSLVWGGEDTQY
TRBV19 13 - ASSFSGTGVSEQY
TRBV6-6 10 - ASRTGGQPQH
TRBV18 14 - ASSPLRQGANTEAF
TRBV19 12 - ASSIDWGNQPQH